Detailed here is one T cell receptor (beta chain). No antigen is known for it. From 5'RACE with constant-segment primers came TCR alpha and TCR beta cDNA libraries that carried sample barcodes and UMIs. TCRdb re-called the 5' RACE reads through MiXCR, storing one row per CDR3 protein. The sample includes 310,000 or so distinct CDR3 sequences, about 15% of them seen just once. Germline V gene data show CDR1 as SGDLS and CDR2 as YYNGEE. The trim removed 3 bases at V and 5 bases at J, leaving 7 bases unmatched. This CDR3 has 15 amino acids. The sample is drawn from a study of T-cell memory formation after mild COVID-19. Turning to the study itself: TCR clustering was largely donor specific.

Points from the study as a whole: Day 15 to 85 contracting clones showed balanced CD4/CD8; later expanders leaned CD4+. Cross-reactive memory apparently joined, as some responding clones appeared in pre-infection memory.

Sequenced: PBMCs or a T cell subset sorted from them (not recorded which). This sequence originates from a man younger than 30 who had mild COVID-19 (a few samples of this study predate the infection). Cell type and time point are not known. This rearrangement joins TRBV9 to TRBJ1-1, with 10 bases identical to TRBD1. The CDR3 protein is CASSDPGTGETEAFF. Written as DNA, the CDR3 is TGTGCCAGCAGCGATCCCGGGACAGGGGAGACTGAAGCTTTCTTT.